The 29 T cell receptor beta chains listed next were all sequenced from one sample in a study of glioma-infiltrating T cells. The iRepertoire nested amplicon-rescue multiplex PCR amplified TCR alpha and beta CDR3s from RNA. TCRdb ran MiXCR on the multiplex PCR reads and lists one entry per CDR3 protein. The sample has 3,000 to 4,000 distinct CDR3 sequences; roughly a sixth are singletons. Sequenced input: glioma tissue, nonneoplastic brain tissue, or PBMCs (not recorded which). The receptors were gathered from a human donor with low-grade glioma or glioblastoma, undergoing nonglioma brain surgery, or in good health (not recorded which).

Sample share makes this clonotype medium-sized (0.01 to 0.1%). This chain joins TRBV7-2 and TRBJ1-1; TRBD1 is a possible D gene (5 bases). CDR1 is SGHTA, CDR2 FQGNSA, per germline. V lost 1 base and J lost 7, with 19 bases in between. The CDR3 sequence is 16 residues long. In DNA, the CDR3 is TGTGCCAGCAGCTTAGTAACAGGATCTTGGTTTAGTGAAGCTTTCTTT. It yields the protein CASSLVTGSWFSEAFF.

In its sample, this clonotype was seen a few times. A much larger clone lies a single base off, so this may be a read error. Because it lacks the conserved phenylalanine or tryptophan at the end, this CDR3 is likely a read error. CDR3 coding DNA: TGTGCCAGCAGTCGATCTGCTTCGGGGTCCGAGCAGTACGCC. It specifies CASSRSASGSEQYA. V gene TRBV28 combines with J gene TRBJ2-7; D is possibly TRBD2 (5 bases). The ends were cut back, 5 bases at V and 6 bases at J, with 17 bases in the middle. The germline V gene encodes CDR1 MDHEN and CDR2 SYDVKM. The length of the CDR3 is 14 residues.

Many counts were recorded for this clonotype. V and J are TRBV5-1 and TRBJ1-5; D possibly corresponds to TRBD1 (5 bases). Trimming pared 0 bases from V and 3 bases from J, leaving 7 bases between. The CDR3 is made up of 14 amino acids. Germline V CDR1 and CDR2: SGHRS, YFSETQ. The CDR3 spells CASSLGQINQPQHF. The CDR3 DNA sequence: TGCGCCAGCAGCTTGGGACAGATCAATCAGCCCCAGCATTTT. Full variable domain (outside the CDR3, taken from reference TRBV5-1 and TRBJ1-5): KAGVTQTPRYLIKTRGQQVTLSCSPISGHRSVSWYQQTPGQGLQFLFEYFSETQRNKGNFPGRFSGRQFSNSRSEMNVSTLELGDSALYLCASSLGQINQPQHFGDGTRLSIL.

As concerns this clonotype: It is likely a read error, because the conserved phenylalanine at the end of the CDR3 is missing. The chain carries TRBV20-1 and TRBJ1-2, with TRBD1 matching over 8 bases. The CDR3 loop spans 12 amino acids. Germline-derived CDR1 and CDR2 are DFQATT and SNEGSKA (reference sequence). V was pared by 6 bases and J by 10 bases, with 10 bases of the junction left unmatched. CDR3 region: CSATRGLGVYTS. CDR3 DNA sequence: TGCAGTGCAACCAGGGGGCTGGGCGTCTACACCTCC.

This clonotype is judged medium-sized. The chain employs TRBV7-2 and TRBJ2-1; 7 bases agree with TRBD1. V dropped 5 bases and J dropped 3; count of bases not matched to a gene: 7. The germline V gene has CDR1 SGHTA and CDR2 FQGNSA. This CDR3 comprises 15 residues. CDR3 DNA: TGTGCCAGCAGCCCCCGGGACAGACACTACAATGAGCAGTTCTTC. Its protein product is CASSPRDRHYNEQFF.

This clonotype is large within its sample. The rearrangement links TRBV6-1 to TRBJ1-1; 8 nucleotides match TRBD1. J lost 5 bases, V lost 8 bases, and 4 bases had no gene match. This CDR3 is 12 amino acids long. CDR1 MNHNS and CDR2 SASEGT come from the germline V gene. As DNA, the CDR3 is TGTGCCAGCCAGGGGGCGAGAACTGAAGCTTTCTTT. It is translated as CASQGARTEAFF.

The chain recombines TRBV28 with TRBJ2-3; a weak D match, TRBD2 (6 bases). Trimming took 3 bases from V and 1 from J, leaving 11 bases between them. The CDR3 length is 15 residues. Looked up from germline, CDR1 is MDHEN and CDR2 is SYDVKM. The CDR3 loop is CASSFGGSGTDTQYF. The CDR3 DNA reads TGTGCCAGCAGTTTTGGGGGGTCGGGCACAGATACGCAGTATTTT.

This clonotype was seen ten or more times. The rearrangement joins TRBV19 to TRBJ2-3, with TRBD2 matching 9 bases. CDR3 size: 16 residues. J lost 1 base, V lost 6 bases, and 8 bases had no gene match. Germline-derived CDR1 and CDR2 are LNHDA and SQIVND (reference sequence). The DNA of the CDR3 is TGTGCCAGTAGGGAGGGTTGGACTAGCGGCACAGATACGCAGTATTTT. Translating it yields CASREGWTSGTDTQYF. Together with reference TRBV19 and TRBJ2-3, the CDR3 gives the full variable domain: DGGITQSPKYLFRKEGQNVTLSCEQNLNHDAMYWYRQDPGQGLRLIYYSQIVNDFQKGDIAEGYSVSREKKESFPLTVTSAQKNPTAFYLCASREGWTSGTDTQYFGPGTRLTVL.

With respect to this clonotype: This could be a read error, since a much larger clone is one nucleotide away. The DNA of the CDR3 is TGCGCCAGCAGCCCGGGACAGACTAGCACAGATATGCAGTATTTT. As protein: CASSPGQTSTDMQYF. V and J are TRBV5-1 and TRBJ2-3; perhaps D is TRBD1 or TRBD2 (7 bases each). The CDR3 is 15 amino acids. Germline V gene data show CDR1 as SGHRS and CDR2 as YFSETQ.

This chain links TRBV13 with TRBJ1-1; TRBD1 is a possible D gene (6 bases). This CDR3 has 12 residues. Trimming took 11 bases from V and 6 from J, leaving 16 bases between them. Germline V gene lookup returns CDR1 PRHDT and CDR2 FYEKMQ (reference sequence). The CDR3 DNA sequence: TGTGCCTCCTCCAGGGGAAGGGCTGAAGCTTTCTTT. It is translated as CASSRGRAEAFF.

By sample share, this clonotype is large (0.1 to 1%). The CDR3, as DNA: TGTGCCAGCAGTCGGGACCCTACCCTCACAGATACGCAGTATTTT. Translating it yields CASSRDPTLTDTQYF. This rearrangement joins TRBV28 to TRBJ2-3, with D perhaps matching TRBD1 or TRBD2 (5 bases each). This CDR3 contains 15 residues. Deletions cut 5 bases from V and 2 bases from J, with 14 bases between. Germline-derived CDR1 and CDR2 are MDHEN and SYDVKM.

This clonotype is medium-sized (0.01 to 0.1%) within its sample. The chain employs TRBV6-1 and TRBJ2-7; D ambiguous. This CDR3 contains 17 residues. Germline CDR1 is MNHNS and CDR2 is SASEGT. V shed 10 bases and J shed 2 bases, with 27 bases lying between them. CDR3 coding DNA: TGTGCCAACAAAAGCCGTTCAGCTGGGGTTCAACCCTACGAGCAGTACGTC. Translating gives CANKSRSAGVQPYEQYV.

This clonotype qualifies as medium-sized. The rearrangement joins TRBV12-3 or TRBV12-4 to TRBJ2-1; 9 nucleotides line up with TRBD1. The CDR3 runs to 15 residues. The V gene end was trimmed by 7 bases and the J gene end by 3 bases; junction bases not matched to a gene: 7. CDR3 in amino acids: CASTGADRGYNEQFF. The CDR3 DNA reads as TGTGCCAGCACCGGGGCGGACAGGGGCTACAATGAGCAGTTCTTC.

This clonotype is judged large (0.1 to 1%). V gene TRBV7-2 combines with J gene TRBJ1-5, with D perhaps TRBD1 (5 bases). The CDR3 has 14 amino acids. Trimming took 4 bases from V and 1 from J, leaving 8 bases between them. The germline V gene has CDR1 SGHTA and CDR2 FQGNSA. The CDR3, as DNA: TGTGCCAGCAGCTCCGGGGGGAGCAATCAGCCCCAGCATTTT. Translating gives CASSSGGSNQPQHF.

This clonotype ranks as medium-sized (0.01 to 0.1%). The chain uses TRBV18 and TRBJ2-7; D unclear. The V gene's germline CDR1 is KGHSH and CDR2 LQKENI. With 3 bases removed from V and 1 base from J, the gap between germline ends came to 13 bases. The CDR3 runs to 15 residues. The CDR3 loop is CASSPSHSPSYEQYV. In DNA form, the CDR3 reads TGTGCCAGCTCACCCTCCCATAGCCCTTCCTACGAGCAGTACGTC.

By sample fraction, this clonotype is medium-sized (0.01 to 0.1%). V and J are TRBV27 and TRBJ1-5, with D unresolved. The CDR3 sequence is 14 residues long. V lost 2 bases and J 4 bases, leaving 9 bases between the germline ends. Germline assignment: CDR1 MNHEY and CDR2 SMNVEV (reference sequence). CDR3 loop: CASSLSRMNQPQHF. The CDR3 nucleotides are TGTGCCAGCAGTTTAAGCAGAATGAATCAGCCCCAGCATTTT.

This clonotype was picked up many times. The gene calls are TRBV2 and TRBJ2-3, with D unresolved. The germline CDR1 and CDR2 sequences are SNHLY and FYNNEI. The CDR3 covers 13 residues. V was cut by 0 bases and J by 6 bases, with 7 bases left in between. CDR3 DNA: TGTGCCAGCAGTGAAGCGCTGGGGGATACGCAGTATTTT. Protein product: CASSEALGDTQYF.

This clonotype was detected once. With a much larger clone just one base away, this may be a read error. V is TRBV29-1 and J is TRBJ1-2, with 7 bases aligning to TRBD1. This CDR3 contains 12 residues. Germline CDR1 and CDR2: SQVTM and ANQGSEA. The CDR3 nucleotides are TGCGGACCCCGGGACAGCTTCTATGGCTACACCTTC. This translates into CGPRDSFYGYTF.

With regard to this clonotype: This may stem from a read error, because a much larger clone lies one nucleotide away. This chain joins TRBV7-9 and TRBJ1-5; no clear D gene. CDR1 is SEHNR and CDR2 is FQNEAQ in the germline V gene (reference sequence). CDR3 size: 16 residues. The CDR3: CASGLGLPLGNQPQHF. Written as DNA, the CDR3 is TGTGCCAGCGGCTTAGGACTCCCATTGGGCAATCAGCCCCAGCATTTT.

This clonotype was observed at least ten times. The V call is TRBV5-5, the J call TRBJ2-6; no clear D. Germline V gives CDR1 SGHKS, CDR2 YYEKEE (reference sequence). The germline V and J ends were trimmed by 4 bases and 4 bases, with 9 bases remaining between them. The CDR3 contains 14 residues. The CDR3 DNA reads TGTGCCAGCAGCGGGCTTGAAGGGGCCAACGTCCTGACTTTC. As protein: CASSGLEGANVLTF.

This clonotype was recorded at least ten times. The J gene is TRBJ2-5, the V gene TRBV6-1; 10 bases are a match to TRBD2. Unmatched junction bases numbered 7, after V lost 7 bases and J lost 5 bases. The germline V gene encodes CDR1 MNHNS and CDR2 SASEGT. This CDR3 is 14 amino acids long. The CDR3: CASKGAGGMETQYF. In nucleotides, the CDR3 is TGTGCCAGCAAGGGAGCGGGGGGGATGGAGACCCAGTACTTC.

In this sample, this clonotype turned up many times. The chain couples TRBV4-1 to TRBJ2-1; D possibly corresponds to TRBD2 (5 bases). Germline V gene sequence: CDR1 MGHRA, CDR2 YSYEKL. With 1 base removed from V and 7 bases from J, the gap between germline ends came to 8 bases. The CDR3 has 13 amino acids. The CDR3 region has the DNA TGCGCCAGCAGCCAAGGGGAGCGGAATGAGCAGTTCTTC. This sequence encodes CASSQGERNEQFF.

This clonotype is labeled as medium-sized (0.01 to 0.1%). This rearrangement joins TRBV7-9 to TRBJ1-3; D is unclear. The germline V gene encodes CDR1 SEHNR and CDR2 FQNEAQ (reference sequence). This CDR3 contains 15 residues. V lost 5 bases, J lost 0 bases, and 11 bases lay in between. CDR3 loop: CASSPGRSSGNTIYF. In DNA, the CDR3 is TGTGCCAGCAGCCCAGGACGGTCCTCTGGAAACACCATATATTTT. Together with reference TRBV7-9 and TRBJ1-3, the CDR3 gives the full variable domain: DTGVSQNPRHKITKRGQNVTFRCDPISEHNRLYWYRQTLGQGPEFLTYFQNEAQLEKSRLLSDRFSAERPKGSFSTLEIQRTEQGDSAMYLCASSPGRSSGNTIYFGEGSWLTVV.

On this clonotype itself: With a much larger clone just one base away, this may be a read error. V gene TRBV5-1 combines with J gene TRBJ1-1; D is possibly TRBD1 (5 bases). This CDR3 contains 13 residues. Germline assignment: CDR1 SGHRS and CDR2 YFSETQ. The V end lost 2 bases, the J end lost 1 base, and 6 bases lay between the germline ends. CDR3 in amino acids: CASSFQGNTEAFF. Here the CDR3 DNA reads TGCGCCAGCAGCTTCCAGGGGAACACTGAAGCTTTCTTT. The full variable domain, with the rest looked up from reference TRBV5-1 and TRBJ1-1, is KAGVTQTPRYLIKTRGQQVTLSCSPISGHRSVSWYQQTPGQGLQFLFEYFSETQRNKGNFPGRFSGRQFSNSRSEMNVSTLELGDSALYLCASSFQGNTEAFFGQGTRLTVV.

This clonotype was seen ten or more times. The CDR3 nucleotides read TGTGCCACCGATGATTTGCCGAACACTGAAGCTTTCTTT. Amino acids: CATDDLPNTEAFF. The rearrangement uses TRBV10-3 and TRBJ1-1; D remains unclear. Germline CDR1 is ENHRY and CDR2 is SYGVKD. The V and J ends lost 10 bases and 1 base respectively, with 13 bases between them. The CDR3 extends over 13 amino acids.

This clonotype has just a few counts. The V gene is TRBV11-3, the J gene TRBJ2-3; D is possibly TRBD2 (6 bases). With 4 bases removed from V and 0 bases from J, the gap between germline ends came to 17 bases. Germline lookup yields CDR1 SGHNT and CDR2 YENEEA. This CDR3 is built from 17 residues. The CDR3 region has the DNA TGTGCCAGCAGCTCGCCCTTTGCGGGGAGGAGCACAGATACGCAGTATTTT. As protein: CASSSPFAGRSTDTQYF.

This chain uses TRBV5-1 with TRBJ1-2; TRBD1 agrees at 7 bases. With V trimmed by 7 bases and J by 2 bases, 11 bases remained unmatched. This CDR3 has 15 residues. Germline V CDR1 and CDR2: SGHRS, YFSETQ. As DNA, the CDR3 is TGCGCCAGCGGACAAGGCGGGACAGAGAACTATGGCTACACCTTC. It specifies CASGQGGTENYGYTF.

This clonotype appeared many times. The rearrangement links TRBV19 to TRBJ1-1; a possible D gene is TRBD1 (5 bases). Germline CDR1 reads LNHDA; CDR2 reads SQIVND (reference sequence). Trimming stripped 3 bases from V and 3 bases from J, with 8 bases between. The CDR3 spans 13 residues. The CDR3 sequence is CASSIVGHTEAFF. As DNA, the CDR3 is TGTGCCAGTAGTATTGTGGGGCACACTGAAGCTTTCTTT.

About this clonotype itself: This may be a read error: a much more frequent sequence differs by one nucleotide. The chain joins TRBV12-5 to TRBJ2-3; 10 bases match TRBD1. This CDR3 has 15 amino acids. Germline loops: CDR1 LGHNT, CDR2 FRNRAP. J lost 4 bases, V lost 4 bases, and 5 bases had no gene match. CDR3 residues: CASGSGQGIADTQYF. Here the CDR3 DNA reads TGTGCTAGTGGTTCGGGACAGGGGATTGCAGATACGCAGTATTTT. The full variable domain, completed using reference TRBV12-5 and TRBJ2-3, is DARVTQTPRHKVTEMGQEVTMRCQPILGHNTVFWYRQTMMQGLELLAYFRNRAPLDDSGMPKDRFSAEMPDATLATLKIQPSEPRDSAVYFCASGSGQGIADTQYFGPGTRLTVL.